The next 19 T cell receptor beta chains were all read from a single sample in a study of blood T cell repertoires in COVID-19 (TCRdb year 2020). The library was obtained by the immunoSEQ multiplex PCR assay. The clones in this table, taken by TCRdb from immuneACCESS, are in-frame only. Not every clone is retained; where verified, under half of the shortfall comes from an unresolved V gene, and the cause of the rest is unknown. This sample comprises about 200,000 clones, 80% to 90% of them detected only once. Of the sample, 0.75% to 0.9% falls within the top ten clones. Sequencing was performed on peripheral blood. The origin of the receptors is a woman between 65 and 79 years old with acute or convalescent COVID-19.

The chain couples TRBV7-9 to TRBJ1-1; D unclear. This CDR3 has 16 amino acids. V shed 5 bases and J shed 1 base, with 17 bases lying between them. CDR1 is SEHNR, CDR2 FQNEAQ, per germline (reference sequence). As DNA, the CDR3 is TGTGCCAGCAGCCCCCCAACTGGGAGACGGAACACTGAAGCTTTCTTT. Its translation is CASSPPTGRRNTEAFF.

The CDR3 region is CASSYAGALGQPQHF. The CDR3 DNA follows: TGTGCCAGCAGTTACGCAGGGGCGCTCGGTCAGCCCCAGCATTTT. The chain has TRBV6-5 and TRBJ1-5, with D perhaps TRBD1 (6 bases). The germline CDR1 and CDR2 sequences are MNHEY and SVGAGI. CDR3 length: 15 residues. Trimming stripped 2 bases from V and 6 bases from J, with 14 bases between.

The chain uses TRBV15 and TRBJ1-2; 7 positions agree with TRBD1. The germline gives CDR1 LNHNV, CDR2 YYDKDF (reference sequence). V lost 5 bases and J lost 6; bases outside the gene matches: 15. CDR3 length equals 16 residues. In DNA, the CDR3 is TGTGCCACCAGCGCCCGAGCCAACAGGGGAGAGGATGGCTACACCTTC. Its protein product is CATSARANRGEDGYTF.

In this sample, this clone turned up once. The chain recombines TRBV6-2 or TRBV6-3 with TRBJ1-2; D is perhaps TRBD1 (5 bases). CDR3 length equals 15 residues. The germline V and J ends were trimmed by 0 bases and 4 bases, with 12 bases remaining between them. Germline-derived CDR1 and CDR2 are MNHEY and SVGEGT. The CDR3 reads CASSYSKYTGYGYTF. In nucleotides, the CDR3 is TGTGCCAGCAGTTACTCCAAGTATACAGGCTATGGCTACACCTTC.

The chain links TRBV7-2 to TRBJ2-7, with D possibly TRBD2 on 6 matching bases. Germline assignment: CDR1 SGHTA and CDR2 FQGNSA. The V gene lost 2 bases and the J gene lost 5 bases, with 16 bases spanning the gap. The CDR3 runs to 15 residues. Written as DNA, the CDR3 is TGTGCCAGCAGCTTATGGAACGGGGGAGCCCACGAGCAGTACTTC. The encoded protein is CASSLWNGGAHEQYF.

This chain links TRBV6-5 with TRBJ2-3; D possibly corresponds to TRBD2 (6 bases). The CDR3 contains 15 residues. CDR1 and CDR2 from the germline V gene are MNHEY and SVGAGI. V shed 1 base and J shed 1 base, with 9 bases lying between them. CDR3 bases: TGTGCCAGCAGTTACTGGAGGGAGGGCACAGATACGCAGTATTTT. It codes for CASSYWREGTDTQYF.

This chain joins TRBV28 and TRBJ1-1; D may be TRBD1 (6 bases). V lost 3 bases and J 4 bases, leaving 9 bases between the germline ends. Per the germline V gene, CDR1 is MDHEN and CDR2 is SYDVKM. The CDR3 length is 13 residues. For the CDR3, the DNA is TGTGCCAGCAGTTTCGGACAGAGCACTGAAGCTTTCTTT. Encoded protein: CASSFGQSTEAFF.

The chain uses TRBV18 and TRBJ2-7, with a tentative D call TRBD1 (5 bases). The CDR3 consists of 13 residues. V lost 1 base to trimming and J lost 4 bases, with 8 bases between them. CDR1 is KGHSH and CDR2 is LQKENI in the germline V gene. CDR3 sequence: CASSPQQEYEQYF. Written as DNA, the CDR3 is TGTGCCAGCTCACCACAACAGGAGTACGAGCAGTACTTC.

The sample holds one count of this clone. CDR3 residues: CASSLDGKGYNEQFF. CDR3 in DNA: TGTGCCAGCAGCTTAGACGGGAAAGGATACAATGAGCAGTTCTTC. This chain links TRBV7-2 with TRBJ2-1, with a tentative D call TRBD2 (5 bases). The CDR3 spans 15 residues. In germline, CDR1 is SGHTA, CDR2 FQGNSA. The V end lost 1 base, the J end lost 4 bases, and 11 bases lay between the germline ends. The variable domain in full, with the rest retrieved from reference TRBV7-2 and TRBJ2-1, is GAGVSQSPSNKVTEKGKDVELRCDPISGHTALYWYRQSLGQGLEFLIYFQGNSAPDKSGLPSDRFSAERTGGSVSTLTIQRTQQEDSAVYLCASSLDGKGYNEQFFGPGTRLTVL.

The J gene is TRBJ1-2, the V gene TRBV2, with D possibly matching TRBD1 (6 bases). Germline loops: CDR1 SNHLY, CDR2 FYNNEI. V was cut by 5 bases and J by 6 bases, with 16 bases left in between. This CDR3 region has 14 residues. CDR3 nucleotide sequence: TGTGCCAGCAGTACCGAGGGGGTCCTCCATGGCTACACCTTC. The encoded protein is CASSTEGVLHGYTF.

Turning to this clone: The sample has other DNA sequences that encode this CDR3 too. The chain has TRBV5-4 and TRBJ2-3; 11 bases map to TRBD2. Germline CDR1 and CDR2: SGHNT and YYREEE (reference sequence). The CDR3 spans 16 residues. Germline trimming cut 4 bases from V and 5 bases from J; bases unmatched to any gene: 9. In DNA form, the CDR3 reads TGTGCCAGCAGCCCCGTGGGCCTAGCGGGGGGAGATACGCAGTATTTT. Residues: CASSPVGLAGGDTQYF.

The CDR3 loop reads CASSLARNTEAFF. For the CDR3, the DNA is TGCGCCAGCAGCTTGGCCAGGAACACTGAAGCTTTCTTT. The V gene is TRBV5-1, the J gene TRBJ1-1, with no clear D. Germline CDR1 and CDR2: SGHRS and YFSETQ. Trimming shortened V by 0 bases and J by 1 base, and 4 bases separated the two germline ends. The CDR3 length is 13 residues.

The chain is built from TRBV4-3 and TRBJ2-7; TRBD2 agrees at 10 bases. Germline CDR1 is LGHNA and CDR2 is YSLEER. Losses at the gene ends were 1 base for V and 1 base for J; bases not matched to a gene: 7. This CDR3 has 17 amino acids. CDR3 sequence: CASSQAASGSLSYEQYF. The CDR3 bases are TGCGCCAGCAGCCAAGCGGCTAGCGGGAGTCTTTCCTACGAGCAGTACTTC.

The chain uses TRBV27 and TRBJ1-5, with 7 bases identical to TRBD1. Germline CDR1 is MNHEY and CDR2 is SMNVEV (reference sequence). V shed 6 bases and J 3 bases; nucleotides not matched to a gene: 5. The CDR3 is 14 residues long. CDR3 nucleotides: TGTGCCAGCAGCCCGGGACAGCCCAATCAGCCCCAGCATTTT. Its translation: CASSPGQPNQPQHF.

The rearrangement joins TRBV6-5 to TRBJ2-7, with D possibly matching TRBD1 (7 bases). The CDR3 sequence is 14 residues long. Trimming stripped 7 bases from V and 3 bases from J, with 16 bases between. The germline V gene encodes CDR1 MNHEY and CDR2 SVGAGI. The CDR3 reads CASIGQGGIYEQYF. The CDR3 DNA sequence: TGTGCCAGCATAGGGCAGGGGGGAATCTACGAGCAGTACTTC.

V is TRBV29-1 and J is TRBJ1-3, with D unresolved. The V and J ends lost 4 bases and 3 bases respectively, with 4 bases between them. The CDR3 is 11 amino acids. Germline V gives CDR1 SQVTM, CDR2 ANQGSEA. The chain's CDR3 is CSVVFGNTIYF. The CDR3 DNA follows: TGCAGCGTTGTATTTGGAAACACCATATATTTT.

The V and J genes are TRBV7-2 and TRBJ1-1; 9 positions match TRBD1. Germline V gene sequence: CDR1 SGHTA, CDR2 FQGNSA. J lost 8 bases, V lost 6 bases, and 4 bases had no gene match. The CDR3 has 12 amino acids. CDR3 DNA sequence: TGTGCCAGCAGGACCGGGACAGGGGAAGCTTTCTTT. Its protein is CASRTGTGEAFF.

The rearrangement links TRBV18 to TRBJ2-7, with 7 bases matching TRBD1. Germline assignment: CDR1 KGHSH and CDR2 LQKENI. The CDR3 extends over 13 amino acids. The V and J ends lost 5 bases and 2 bases, in that order; junction bases with no gene match: 3. DNA of the CDR3: TGTGCCAGCTCATCGGGACAGCCCTACGAGCAGTACTTC. It translates to CASSSGQPYEQYF.

This clone was observed a handful of times. This chain uses TRBV7-2 with TRBJ2-1; 12 nucleotides align to TRBD2. Germline CDR1 reads SGHTA; CDR2 reads FQGNSA. V lost 4 bases to trimming and J lost 7 bases; unmatched junction nucleotides: 11. CDR3 length equals 17 residues. The CDR3 coding sequence is TGTGCCAGCAGCTCCCCCAGACTAGCGGGAGTGGTAAATGAGCAGTTCTTC. Translation: CASSSPRLAGVVNEQFF.